This T cell receptor beta chain came from a study of blood T cell repertoires in COVID-19 (dated by TCRdb to about 2020). Regarding the complete study: Samples from collaborators originated in the United States, Italy and Spain and spanned both the acute and convalescent phases of COVID-19. The prospective study material was composed of cDNA or gDNA derived from T cells, B-cell-depleted T cells, or PBMCs. Deeply sampled blood TCRbeta repertoires from subjects exposed to, actively infected with, or recovered from COVID-19 were included in the dataset. The repertoires were made available in a free public database intended to serve as a resource for research on the immune response to SARS-CoV-2. The samples were drawn from two sources: the first 160 participants of the ongoing ImmuneRACE study, and 1,200 or so subjects contributed by 6 global collaborators. A de-identified subject ID, COVID-19 status, age in years and sex were almost always included in the sample metadata. Where available, HLA class I and class II types were obtained from metadata supplied by the sample provider rather than from assay-based typing.

V is shortened by 9 bases, J by 15 bases, and the region joining them spans 27 bases. Looking up the germline V gene yields CDR1 MGHDK and CDR2 SYGVNS. The CDR3 sequence holds 15 residues, the cysteine and phenylalanine included. Of all the DNA, just the CDR3 is kept, 45 bases in frame from base 1. Comments on this clone: Its antigen remains undetermined. No base quality values were provided; no much bigger clone lies one nucleotide off.

TCRbeta CDR3 regions were amplified from genomic DNA using the immunoSEQ Assay, a bias-controlled multiplex PCR. The published analysis was carried out like this. The number of nucleated cells in each sample was estimated from the amplification of reference gene primers within the assay. Sequence reads were collapsed and filtered to measure the absolute abundance of every unique TCRbeta CDR3 rearrangement. For each sample, productive Simpson clonality was calculated as the square root of Simpson's diversity index across productive rearrangements. The table was pulled from immuneACCESS by TCRdb, which kept in-frame rearrangements only. Such tables lose some clones; where checked, under half of the loss comes from unresolved V genes, and the rest has no known cause. Clonal size and the V and J genes are those of that table, whereas D and trimming came from the DNA. This sample comprises approximately 250,000 clones, 84% of them detected only once. The ten top clones hold roughly 4% of the sample.

What the work shows at the level of the full study, not this receptor alone: Clinical and demographic metadata were provided uncurated, with the amount varying by source and participant.

Each collaborating institution followed its own protocols to collect whole blood in K2EDTA tubes. Collaborator samples were shipped for TCRbeta analysis as frozen whole blood, isolated PBMCs, or DNA extracted from either sample type. The source is a man aged 55 to 70 with acute or convalescent COVID-19. The sequenced sample consisted of peripheral blood. The V gene is TRBV25-1 and the J gene is TRBJ1-6; the D segment cannot be called with confidence. The CDR3: CASPLSWTFGEDLHF. The DNA sequence is as follows: TGTGCCAGTCCGTTGAGTTGGACCTTCGGGGAGGACCTCCACTTT.